This T cell receptor (beta chain) was obtained from a study of blood T cell repertoires in COVID-19. Looking at the study overall: Spain, Italy and the United States supplied samples that represented acute and convalescent COVID-19.

The protocol was immunoSEQ multiplex PCR, while the TCRdb copy is restricted to in-frame clones and leaves out a portion. The sample holds about 250,000 clones, approximately 84% seen once. This clone was seen only a few times. Participants had their cohort set by participant-reported clinical history. CDR1 is DFQATT, CDR2 SNEGSKA, per germline (reference sequence). V was trimmed by 3 bases and J by 4 bases, leaving 7 bases between them. CDR3 length: 11 residues. The sequencing input was PBMCs or T cells enriched from blood (not recorded which). The chain combines TRBV20-1 with TRBJ2-7, with D tentatively TRBD2 (5 bases). This TCR derives from a man between 18 and 29 years old who had recovered from COVID-19. The CDR3 bases are TGCAGTGCTAGCCGCGGGTACGAGCAGTACTTC. This gives the protein CSASRGYEQYF.